Each of the 14 T cell receptor beta chains below was sequenced from the same sample in a study of cytomegalovirus exposure and HLA in healthy donors. Amplification used 60 Vbeta primers and 13 Jbeta primers. TCRdb's table, derived via immunoSEQ multiplex PCR, lists solely in-frame clones and lacks some. The sample lists about 160,000 clones; around 77% were seen once. The material sequenced was PBMCs. These receptors originate from a man in his fifties in good health and CMV-seropositive.

The rearrangement uses TRBV6-5 and TRBJ1-1; the D gene is possibly TRBD1 (5 bases). Trimming cost V 6 bases and J 0 bases, with 8 bases left between them. The CDR3 is 13 amino acids. Germline V gene lookup returns CDR1 MNHEY and CDR2 SVGAGI. The CDR3 nucleotides read TGTGCCAGCAGACAGGCTATGAACACTGAAGCTTTCTTT. Protein: CASRQAMNTEAFF.

J is TRBJ2-1 and V is TRBV4-1; 11 bases map to TRBD2. Trimming cost V 1 base and J 5 bases; bases outside gene matches: 10. Germline CDR1 MGHRA, CDR2 YSYEKL. The CDR3 is 18 residues long. The chain's CDR3 is CASSQVFATSGGHNEQFF. The CDR3 region has the DNA TGCGCCAGCAGCCAAGTATTCGCAACTAGCGGGGGCCACAATGAGCAGTTCTTC.

The chain recombines TRBV5-1 with TRBJ2-5; tentatively, D is TRBD2 (7 bases). The V and J ends lost 0 bases and 4 bases respectively, with 19 bases between them. This CDR3 has 17 residues. Germline-derived CDR1 and CDR2 are SGHRS and YFSETQ. The CDR3 protein is CASSLGLNPGGAETQYF. CDR3 coding DNA: TGCGCCAGCAGCTTGGGTTTAAACCCGGGGGGCGCAGAGACCCAGTACTTC.

The chain has TRBV11-3 and TRBJ2-3, with 8 bases fitting TRBD2. V was clipped by 3 bases and J by 4 bases; unmatched bases: 9. The CDR3 length is 16 residues. Germline CDR1 is SGHNT and CDR2 is YENEEA. The CDR3 loop is CASSFHGGAGADTQYF. The DNA of the CDR3 is TGTGCCAGCAGCTTTCACGGGGGGGCCGGCGCAGATACGCAGTATTTT.

This clone was seen only a few times. This chain links TRBV11-2 with TRBJ2-1; 11 bases are a match to TRBD2. The germline V gene encodes CDR1 SGHAT and CDR2 FQNNGV. The CDR3 extends over 15 amino acids. Trimming removed 7 bases from V and 10 bases from J; junction bases left unmatched: 12. In DNA form, the CDR3 reads TGTGCCAGCAACCCCGTCCGGCTAGCGGGGGGAGAGCAGTTCTTC. It translates to CASNPVRLAGGEQFF.

This clone was observed once. The chain recombines TRBV9 with TRBJ2-7, with D hard to call. This CDR3 comprises 13 residues. The germline gives CDR1 SGDLS, CDR2 YYNGEE. V lost 3 bases to trimming and J lost 6 bases, with 13 bases between them. The CDR3 loop reads CASSGEARVEQYF. The CDR3 DNA is TGTGCCAGCAGCGGCGAAGCCCGGGTCGAGCAGTACTTC.

V gene TRBV5-1 combines with J gene TRBJ2-7; 7 positions match TRBD1. V was clipped by 0 bases and J by 3 bases; unmatched bases: 6. The germline V gene has CDR1 SGHRS and CDR2 YFSETQ. This CDR3 spans 15 amino acids. The CDR3 loop reads CASSLGQGYVYEQYF. CDR3 bases: TGCGCCAGCAGCTTGGGACAGGGATACGTCTACGAGCAGTACTTC.

This clone occurred a few times. V is TRBV9 and J is TRBJ2-6, with 11 bases identical to TRBD1. This CDR3 spans 17 amino acids. Germline values: CDR1 SGDLS, CDR2 YYNGEE. The V segment lost 2 bases and the J segment 1 base; nucleotides outside the gene matches: 2. In nucleotides, the CDR3 is TGTGCCAGCAGCGTGGACAGGGGGCTGTCTGGGGCCAACGTCCTGACTTTC. Amino acid sequence: CASSVDRGLSGANVLTF.

This chain links TRBV28 with TRBJ1-1; TRBD1 is a possible D gene (6 bases). V shed 5 bases and J shed 8 bases, with 18 bases lying between them. The CDR3 is 14 residues long. From germline, CDR1 is MDHEN and CDR2 SYDVKM. The CDR3 sequence: CASSRTQGPWEAFF. CDR3 DNA: TGTGCCAGCAGTCGTACACAGGGTCCCTGGGAAGCTTTCTTT.

The rearrangement uses TRBV11-2 and TRBJ1-2; weak D call: TRBD1 (6 bases). This CDR3 region has 15 residues. Trimming took off 5 bases at V and 4 bases at J, with 17 bases between the two ends. CDR1 is SGHAT, CDR2 FQNNGV, per germline. CDR3 amino acids: CASSHEPDRIYGYTF. CDR3 in DNA: TGTGCCAGCAGCCATGAGCCGGACAGAATCTATGGCTACACCTTC.

V usage is TRBV5-1 and J usage is TRBJ2-6, with TRBD2 matching 7 bases. After removal of 2 bases from V and 0 bases from J, the junction contained 11 bases not matched to a gene. The germline gives CDR1 SGHRS, CDR2 YFSETQ. The CDR3 runs to 19 residues. CDR3 DNA sequence: TGCGCCAGCAGCTTTCGGGGGGAGAGGGTACCCTCTGGGGCCAACGTCCTGACTTTC. This gives the protein CASSFRGERVPSGANVLTF.

The chain carries TRBV10-3 and TRBJ1-5; perhaps TRBD1 as D (5 bases). The CDR3 has 19 amino acids. The germline CDR1 and CDR2 sequences are ENHRY and SYGVKD. V was shortened by 2 bases and J by 5 bases, with 25 bases between the two germline ends. The CDR3 is CAISEHRAAMSGPYQPQHF. Here the CDR3 DNA reads TGTGCCATCAGTGAGCACCGGGCCGCAATGTCAGGGCCCTATCAGCCCCAGCATTTT.

This clone was counted a few times. The chain links TRBV4-1 to TRBJ2-7; 8 bases are a match to TRBD2. Germline V gives CDR1 MGHRA, CDR2 YSYEKL. This CDR3 has 16 residues. V lost 4 bases and J lost 1; bases outside the gene matches: 9. The CDR3 sequence: CASSRMVAGSSYEQYF. CDR3 DNA sequence: TGCGCCAGCAGCCGGATGGTAGCGGGGTCATCCTACGAGCAGTACTTC.

This clone was counted a few times. J is TRBJ2-1 and V is TRBV4-1, with TRBD2 identical over 12 bases. Germline V CDR1 and CDR2: MGHRA, YSYEKL. The trim removed 1 base at V and 0 bases at J, leaving 4 bases unmatched. The CDR3 has 18 residues. For the CDR3, the DNA is TGCGCCAGCAGCCAAGGGACTAGCGGGGCCCACTCCTACAATGAGCAGTTCTTC. Its translation: CASSQGTSGAHSYNEQFF.